These 23 T cell receptor beta chains were sequenced from one sample in a study of human T cells and chemical hapten exposure. Each CDR3 protein gets one entry after TCRdb re-called the RACE reads with MiXCR. The repertoire holds about 380,000 distinct CDR3 sequences, 4% to 6% seen once, with just over 2.5% in the top ten. The time point is: pre-sensitization, week 0. The treatment denotes: therapeutic diphenylcyclopropenone sensitization with weekly scalp DPC. Sequenced material: whole blood, taken in connection with sensitization to the hapten diphenylcyclopropenone (DPC). The receptors derive from a woman between 50 and 59 years old with alopecia areata. Some clones in this sample may be carry-over from other donors' samples.

At least ten counts were recorded for this clonotype. V is TRBV7-2 and J is TRBJ2-2; possibly TRBD1 or TRBD2 for D (5 bases each). In germline, CDR1 is SGHTA, CDR2 FQGNSA. The V gene lost 5 bases and the J gene lost 0 bases, with 13 bases spanning the gap. This CDR3 has 16 residues. The CDR3 spells CASSPVGGANTGELFF. CDR3 in DNA: TGTGCCAGCAGCCCCGTTGGGGGAGCGAACACCGGGGAGCTGTTTTTT.

This clonotype has a count of ten or more. The chain uses TRBV7-8 and TRBJ1-5; D gene ambiguous. CDR1 and CDR2 from the germline V gene are SGHVS and FQNEAQ. This CDR3 region has 15 residues. V was clipped by 4 bases and J by 1 base, with 11 bases between them. The CDR3 protein is CASSSARRSNQPQHF. The DNA for the CDR3 is TGTGCCAGCAGCTCAGCCAGACGGAGCAATCAGCCCCAGCATTTT.

The genes are TRBV28 and TRBJ1-1; tentative D call: TRBD1 (5 bases). Between the trimmed V and J ends, which lost 7 bases and 1 base, there was a span of 16 bases. The CDR3 contains 15 residues. Germline-derived CDR1 and CDR2 are MDHEN and SYDVKM. CDR3 coding DNA: TGTGCCAGCACCTTTAGTGTAGGGGCGAACACTGAAGCTTTCTTT. It encodes CASTFSVGANTEAFF.

This chain joins TRBV9 and TRBJ2-1; D may be TRBD1 (7 bases). This CDR3 region has 17 residues. Germline lookup yields CDR1 SGDLS and CDR2 YYNGEE. Trimming took off 3 bases at V and 8 bases at J, with 24 bases between the two ends. CDR3 nucleotide sequence: TGTGCCAGCAGCGCCGGACGACAGGGCGGGGAAGGGGATGAGCAGTTCTTC. Translating gives CASSAGRQGGEGDEQFF.

The chain carries TRBV5-1 and TRBJ2-5; D is uncertain. This CDR3 is built from 16 residues. Looked up from germline, CDR1 is SGHRS and CDR2 is YFSETQ. The V end was cut by 0 bases, the J end by 0 bases, with 12 bases between. Written as DNA, the CDR3 is TGCGCCAGCAGCTTGGTGGCAGGCGCATACCAAGAGACCCAGTACTTC. Translating it yields CASSLVAGAYQETQYF.

This clonotype was observed many times. The chain combines TRBV4-1 with TRBJ1-2, with 9 bases lining up with TRBD1. Germline V gene lookup returns CDR1 MGHRA and CDR2 YSYEKL. This CDR3 region has 15 residues. J was trimmed by 2 bases and V by 0 bases; bases with no gene match: 1. CDR3 DNA: TGCGCCAGCAGCCAAGATACAGGGGGCAACTATGGCTACACCTTC. Its translation: CASSQDTGGNYGYTF.

A few counts support this clonotype. The chain has TRBV4-2 and TRBJ1-2, with unresolved D. Trimming pared 0 bases from V and 8 bases from J, leaving 13 bases between. Germline-derived CDR1 and CDR2 are LGHNA and YNFKEQ. The CDR3 is made up of 14 amino acids. The CDR3 sequence is CASSQDYARSGYTF. The CDR3 DNA reads TGTGCCAGCAGCCAAGATTACGCCCGCTCCGGCTACACCTTC.

This clonotype was seen repeatedly, ten times or more. The rearrangement uses TRBV27 and TRBJ2-1, with TRBD2 matching over 9 bases. CDR1 and CDR2 from the germline V gene are MNHEY and SMNVEV (reference sequence). CDR3 length: 14 amino acids. V gave up 11 bases and J gave up 5 bases; unmatched junction bases: 10. The CDR3 DNA reads TGTGCCGCACGGGCGGGGGGGCTCAACAATGAGCAGTTCTTC. It specifies CAARAGGLNNEQFF.

This clonotype was seen more than once but under ten times. The genes are TRBV10-3 and TRBJ2-7; 7 bases are shared with TRBD1. Looked up from germline, CDR1 is ENHRY and CDR2 is SYGVKD. V shed 5 bases and J 7 bases; nucleotides not matched to a gene: 2. This CDR3 is 11 amino acids long. The CDR3 here is CAISTGVEQYF. The DNA for the CDR3 is TGTGCCATCAGTACAGGGGTAGAGCAGTACTTC.

V usage is TRBV7-9 and J usage is TRBJ1-1; no definite D call. This CDR3 contains 15 residues. CDR1 and CDR2 from the germline V gene are SEHNR and FQNEAQ (reference sequence). V was pared by 4 bases and J by 0 bases, with 12 bases between. Here the CDR3 reads CASSWVAGVNTEAFF. The CDR3 nucleotides are TGTGCCAGCAGCTGGGTGGCCGGGGTGAACACTGAAGCTTTCTTT. Full variable domain (missing parts from reference TRBV7-9 and TRBJ1-1): DTGVSQNPRHKITKRGQNVTFRCDPISEHNRLYWYRQTLGQGPEFLTYFQNEAQLEKSRLLSDRFSAERPKGSFSTLEIQRTEQGDSAMYLCASSWVAGVNTEAFFGQGTRLTVV.

This clonotype was seen ten or more times. The chain carries TRBV9 and TRBJ2-3, with TRBD2 matching over 9 bases. The J segment lost 6 bases and the V segment lost 2 bases, leaving 16 bases of the junction unmatched. CDR3 length equals 18 residues. Germline V gene sequence: CDR1 SGDLS, CDR2 YYNGEE. CDR3 amino acids: CASSVSLGTSHHRDTQYF. In DNA form, the CDR3 reads TGTGCCAGCAGCGTGAGCCTTGGGACTAGCCACCACCGGGATACGCAGTATTTT.

This clonotype was counted at least ten times. The rearrangement uses TRBV12-3 or TRBV12-4 and TRBJ2-1, with TRBD2 as a possible D gene (6 bases). The CDR3 loop spans 11 amino acids. V gave up 2 bases and J gave up 12 bases, with 8 bases separating them. The CDR3 region is CASSLPGGQFF. The CDR3 DNA sequence: TGTGCCAGCAGTTTACCCGGGGGGCAGTTCTTC.

This clonotype was recorded at least ten times. The chain employs TRBV20-1 and TRBJ2-1; TRBD2 agrees at 8 bases. Germline CDR1 reads DFQATT; CDR2 reads SNEGSKA (reference sequence). The CDR3 length is 14 residues. J gave up 2 bases and V 5 bases, and 5 bases lay outside the gene matches. CDR3 sequence: CSAVPAGAYNEQFF. The CDR3 coding sequence is TGCAGTGCTGTCCCAGCGGGGGCCTACAATGAGCAGTTCTTC.

This clonotype was found many times. The V and J genes are TRBV2 and TRBJ2-3; D may be TRBD2 (7 bases). The length of the CDR3 is 13 residues. The germline V gene has CDR1 SNHLY and CDR2 FYNNEI. Trimming removed 8 bases at V and 4 bases at J, with 13 bases between. The CDR3 coding sequence is TGTGCCAGCGCCGGGGGGCGGGCAGATACGCAGTATTTT. As protein: CASAGGRADTQYF.

This clonotype was observed a handful of times. This chain uses TRBV3-1 with TRBJ2-1, with a weak D call TRBD2 (5 bases). Germline V lookup: CDR1 LGHDT, CDR2 YNNKEL (reference sequence). The germline V and J ends were trimmed by 0 bases and 9 bases, with 12 bases remaining between them. This CDR3 comprises 14 residues. In DNA, the CDR3 is TGTGCCAGCAGCCAAGATGGGCTAGCAGTTGAGCAGTTCTTC. It encodes CASSQDGLAVEQFF.

The CDR3 DNA reads TGTGCCAGCAGCGGGCCCGCTAGAGTCCCGGTAACAGATACGCAGTATTTT. Encoded protein: CASSGPARVPVTDTQYF. The genes are TRBV5-6 and TRBJ2-3; D gene ambiguous. CDR3 length equals 17 residues. V shed 4 bases and J shed 3 bases, with 21 bases lying between them. In germline, CDR1 is SGHDT, CDR2 YYEEEE.

This clonotype was found a few times. V is TRBV7-7 and J is TRBJ2-3, with 10 positions matching TRBD2. The CDR3 runs to 15 residues. Trimming took 5 bases from V and 2 from J; bases not matched to a gene: 4. The V gene's germline CDR1 is SSHAT and CDR2 FNYEAQ (reference sequence). CDR3 in DNA: TGTGCCAGCAGCCCTGGGACTAGCGTCACAGATACGCAGTATTTT. Translating gives CASSPGTSVTDTQYF.

Details on this clonotype: A read error may be the cause here, since a much bigger clone is one base away. The chain carries TRBV4-1 and TRBJ1-6; D uncertain. The CDR3 covers 15 residues. Per the germline V gene, CDR1 is MGHRA and CDR2 is YSYEKL. With 2 bases removed from V and 8 bases from J, the gap between germline ends came to 13 bases. CDR3 nucleotides: TGCGCCAGCAGCCAACTTAACAAGGTCGATTCACCCCTCCACTTT. Translated, it gives CASSQLNKVDSPLHF.

This clonotype was counted between two and nine times. The CDR3: CASSDRLAPYQETQYF. Written as DNA, the CDR3 is TGCGCCAGCAGCGACCGACTAGCGCCGTACCAAGAGACCCAGTACTTC. The rearrangement joins TRBV5-1 to TRBJ2-5; 8 nucleotides match TRBD2. The V gene's germline CDR1 is SGHRS and CDR2 YFSETQ. Trimming cost V 4 bases and J 0 bases; bases outside gene matches: 8. CDR3 size: 16 residues.

The rearrangement uses TRBV3-1 and TRBJ2-5; 7 bases are shared with TRBD2. The CDR3 covers 18 residues. Germline trimming cut 1 base from V and 3 bases from J; bases unmatched to any gene: 14. The germline V gene has CDR1 LGHDT and CDR2 YNNKEL (reference sequence). CDR3 sequence reads: CASSQGGLAVYGEETQYF. The CDR3 DNA reads TGTGCCAGCAGCCAAGGAGGCCTAGCGGTCTATGGAGAAGAGACCCAGTACTTC.

This clonotype occurred a few times. J is TRBJ2-7 and V is TRBV6-2 or TRBV6-3; 7 bases are shared with TRBD1. The CDR3 runs 15 residues. V shed 7 bases, J shed 0 bases, and the junction held 9 bases outside the gene matches. Germline-derived CDR1 and CDR2 are MNHEY and SVGEGT. The DNA for the CDR3 is TGTGCCAGCACCGAAGGGGACAGCGTCTCCTACGAGCAGTACTTC. This gives the protein CASTEGDSVSYEQYF.

This clonotype was observed a few times. The genes are TRBV28 and TRBJ2-3, with 8 bases identical to TRBD2. The CDR3 length is 14 residues. V dropped 3 bases and J dropped 5; count of bases not matched to a gene: 4. Germline values: CDR1 MDHEN, CDR2 SYDVKM. CDR3 coding DNA: TGTGCCAGCAGTTTGGACGGGAGGGGAGATACGCAGTATTTT. It encodes CASSLDGRGDTQYF.

CDR3 sequence reads: CSVGSSVSSTDTQYF. DNA of the CDR3: TGCAGCGTTGGGTCAAGTGTATCTAGCACAGATACGCAGTATTTT. The rearrangement uses TRBV29-1 and TRBJ2-3, with D hard to call. With 4 bases removed from V and 0 bases from J, the gap between germline ends came to 14 bases. CDR3 length: 15 amino acids. Germline lookup yields CDR1 SQVTM and CDR2 ANQGSEA.